The present T cell receptor beta chain was sequenced within a study of T-cell reconstitution after alpha-beta-depleted transplantation in children. Unique molecular identifiers were built into the TCRbeta library. TCRdb recomputed calls from the PCR reads with MiXCR, one row per CDR3 protein. This table holds about 640,000 distinct CDR3 sequences, roughly 15% found once. The ends were cut back, 5 bases at V and 1 base at J, with 14 bases in the middle. This CDR3 region has 15 residues. Germline values: CDR1 MNHNS, CDR2 SASEGT. In its sample, this clonotype was seen a few times. This rearrangement joins TRBV6-1 to TRBJ1-1; D is ambiguous. This sample comprised PBMCs from the stem cell graft donor, obtained from the stem cell graft. This TCR came from a human donor who donated a stem cell graft to a child with acute myeloid leukemia. The CDR3 reads CASSPPRGGNTEAFF. The CDR3, as DNA: TGTGCCAGCAGTCCCCCCCGGGGTGGGAACACTGAAGCTTTCTTT.